A selection of T cell receptor beta chains follows, all from one sample in a study of shared clonotypes between healthy human individuals. TCRdb keeps only in-frame clones here, not all; method: immunoSEQ multiplex PCR. The sample shows 630,000 or so clones, 95% to 98% of them seen only once. Sample: naive CD8+ T cells sorted from blood. Receptors were obtained from a man aged 30 to 39 in good health. CDR3s include the opening cysteine and the closing phenylalanine or tryptophan. Each record gives: D gene, V gene, J gene, clone size, CDR3 DNA, CDR3 protein. A D gene is named only where the DNA matches it firmly. Some rows mark clone size as missing; the rest say once, few, many or name a class of expanded clone.

D: TRBD1
V: TRBV7-6
J: TRBJ1-2
size: -
DNA: TGTGCCAGCAGCTTAGCCGTCGGGACAGGAGTGTCTGGCTACACCTTC
CDR3: CASSLAVGTGVSGYTF

D: -
V: TRBV7-7
J: TRBJ2-2
size: -
DNA: TGTGCCAGCAGCTTAAACTCCAACACCGGGGAGCTGTTTTTT
CDR3: CASSLNSNTGELFF

D: TRBD2
V: TRBV6-4
J: TRBJ2-1
size: -
DNA: TGTGCCAGCAGTGAGGCTAGCGGGAGGAGTAATGAGCAGTTCTTC
CDR3: CASSEASGRSNEQFF

D: TRBD2
V: TRBV4-2
J: TRBJ2-5
size: -
DNA: TGTGCCAGCAGCCAACACTTACAAGGTTTCGGGACTAGCGGGAGTCCTACCCAAGAGACCCAGTACTTC
CDR3: CASSQHLQGFGTSGSPTQETQYF

D: TRBD2
V: TRBV27
J: TRBJ2-7
size: -
DNA: TGTGCCAGCAGCCCCATCCCCATGCGGGAGCTGAGCGAGCAGTACTTC
CDR3: CASSPIPMRELSEQYF

D: TRBD1
V: TRBV13
J: TRBJ1-4
size: -
DNA: TGTGCCAGCACGGGACAGGGAGCATCAACTAATGAAAAACTGTTTTTT
CDR3: CASTGQGASTNEKLFF

D: -
V: TRBV21-1
J: TRBJ2-7
size: -
DNA: TGTGCCAGCAGTCCTAAGACCGGGTGGGGCTACGAGCAGTACTTC
CDR3: CASSPKTGWGYEQYF

D: -
V: TRBV4-1
J: TRBJ2-3
size: -
DNA: TGCGCCAGCAGCCAAGTGTCGGGAACTGTTAGCACAGATACGCAGTATTTT
CDR3: CASSQVSGTVSTDTQYF

D: TRBD1
V: TRBV29-1
J: TRBJ2-7
size: -
DNA: TGCAGCGTTGAAGATCTTACTGGGACAGGAGCCTACGAGCAGTACTTC
CDR3: CSVEDLTGTGAYEQYF

D: -
V: TRBV19
J: TRBJ2-5
size: -
DNA: TGTGCCAGTAGCTCGCGGGACGGGGAAGAGACCCAGTACTTC
CDR3: CASSSRDGEETQYF

D: TRBD1
V: TRBV27
J: TRBJ2-3
size: -
DNA: TGTGCCAGCAGTCAGACGGACAGGCTACACACAGATACGCAGTATTTT
CDR3: CASSQTDRLHTDTQYF

D: -
V: TRBV7-9
J: TRBJ2-7
size: -
DNA: TGTGCCAGCAGCCGGAACATCGTGCCCCCCGAGCAGTACTTC
CDR3: CASSRNIVPPEQYF

D: -
V: TRBV5-1
J: TRBJ2-1
size: -
DNA: TGCGCCAGCAGCTTTCGGGGCAATGAGCAGTTCTTC
CDR3: CASSFRGNEQFF

D: TRBD2
V: TRBV9
J: TRBJ2-1
size: -
DNA: TGTGCCAGCAGCGGTAGCGGGGGCCCCTACAATGAGCAGTTCTTC
CDR3: CASSGSGGPYNEQFF

D: -
V: TRBV7-9
J: TRBJ1-4
size: -
DNA: TGTGCCAGCAGCTTTTATGGTTTGGGGGCCGAGTTTGAAAAACTGTTTTTT
CDR3: CASSFYGLGAEFEKLFF

D: TRBD1
V: TRBV11-2
J: TRBJ1-1
size: -
DNA: TGTGCCAGCAGCTTAGATCTGGGACAGGGTGAAGCTTTCTTT
CDR3: CASSLDLGQGEAFF

D: -
V: TRBV29-1
J: TRBJ2-3
size: -
DNA: TGCAGCGTTGCCCGACTAGGGCACACAGATACGCAGTATTTT
CDR3: CSVARLGHTDTQYF

D: -
V: TRBV4-3
J: TRBJ2-7
size: -
DNA: TGCGCCAGCAGCCAAGATCGGCTAGTTGGCGAGCAGTACTTC
CDR3: CASSQDRLVGEQYF

D: TRBD1
V: TRBV2
J: TRBJ2-7
size: -
DNA: TGTGCCAGCAGTGAAGTAGGACAGGGGCTCGACGAGCAGTACTTC
CDR3: CASSEVGQGLDEQYF

D: TRBD2
V: TRBV4-1
J: TRBJ2-7
size: -
DNA: TGCGCCAGCAGCCAGAGTAGCGGGGTCTACGAGCAGTACTTC
CDR3: CASSQSSGVYEQYF

D: -
V: TRBV5-4
J: TRBJ1-5
size: -
DNA: TGTGCCAGCAGCTTGGTTCCCAATCAGCCCCAGCATTTT
CDR3: CASSLVPNQPQHF

D: -
V: TRBV5-4
J: TRBJ2-3
size: -
DNA: TGTGCCAGCAGCACACACGCGGGAGATACGCAGTATTTT
CDR3: CASSTHAGDTQYF

D: -
V: TRBV5-6
J: TRBJ2-1
size: -
DNA: TGTGCCAGCGAGTTGTTGCTCGTGAATGAGCAGTTCTTC
CDR3: CASELLLVNEQFF

D: -
V: TRBV27
J: TRBJ2-1
size: -
DNA: TGTGCCAGCAGTTTAGGTTCAGGGGCCTATGAGCAGTTCTTC
CDR3: CASSLGSGAYEQFF

D: -
V: TRBV7-8
J: TRBJ1-2
size: -
DNA: TGTGCCAGCAGCCTCCGGTCATCAGATGGCTACACCTTC
CDR3: CASSLRSSDGYTF

D: -
V: TRBV7-3
J: TRBJ2-7
size: -
DNA: TGTGCCAGCAGCTTAGGGGGAAGGGTTTCCGAGCAGTACTTC
CDR3: CASSLGGRVSEQYF

D: -
V: TRBV4-1
J: TRBJ1-3
size: -
DNA: TGCGCCAGCAGCCAAGAGAACAGCGGAAACACCATATATTTT
CDR3: CASSQENSGNTIYF

D: TRBD1
V: TRBV5-1
J: TRBJ1-5
size: -
DNA: TGCGCCAGCAGCTTGGGGGGACAGGGCAATCAGCCCCAGCATTTT
CDR3: CASSLGGQGNQPQHF

D: TRBD2
V: TRBV4-1
J: TRBJ2-1
size: -
DNA: TGCGCCAGCAGCCAAGGGACTAGCGGGAGCGGTGAGCAGTTCTTC
CDR3: CASSQGTSGSGEQFF

D: -
V: TRBV27
J: TRBJ2-7
size: -
DNA: TGTGCCAGCAGTGGAGGACAGAGCTCCTACGAGCAGTACTTC
CDR3: CASSGGQSSYEQYF

D: -
V: TRBV5-1
J: TRBJ2-1
size: -
DNA: TGCGCCAGCAGGGAGCCTGGGGCAGGGAGTTACAATGAGCAGTTCTTC
CDR3: CASREPGAGSYNEQFF

D: TRBD2
V: TRBV4-1
J: TRBJ2-7
size: -
DNA: TGCGCCAGCAGCCAAGGGGCTAGCGGGATGTGGTACGAGCAGTACTTC
CDR3: CASSQGASGMWYEQYF

D: -
V: TRBV11-2
J: TRBJ1-4
size: -
DNA: TGTGCCAGCAGCCATACAGGGTCGAGGGGTCCTTTACTGTTTTTT
CDR3: CASSHTGSRGPLLFF

D: -
V: TRBV7-9
J: TRBJ2-1
size: -
DNA: TGTGCCAGCAGCTTGGCGGGACAGTGGCACCACAATGAGCAGTTCTTC
CDR3: CASSLAGQWHHNEQFF

D: -
V: TRBV10-3
J: TRBJ1-2
size: once
DNA: TGTGCCATCAGTGATTCCAGTGCCATCTATGGCTACACCTTC
CDR3: CAISDSSAIYGYTF

D: -
V: TRBV5-1
J: TRBJ1-2
size: -
DNA: TGCGCCAGCAGCTTGTGGGGCAGGGGATTGGCTAACTATGGCTACACCTTC
CDR3: CASSLWGRGLANYGYTF

D: TRBD1
V: TRBV11-2
J: TRBJ2-3
size: -
DNA: TGTGCCAGCAGCTTCCCCCCAGGGGGCCTCACAGATACGCAGTATTTT
CDR3: CASSFPPGGLTDTQYF

D: -
V: TRBV6-1
J: TRBJ1-5
size: -
DNA: TGTGCCAGCAGTGAATGGGACGTGGGGGAACAGCCCCAGCATTTT
CDR3: CASSEWDVGEQPQHF

D: -
V: TRBV7-2
J: TRBJ1-2
size: -
DNA: TGTGCCAGCAGCCCAATCTGGGCAGCATATGGCTACACCTTC
CDR3: CASSPIWAAYGYTF

D: -
V: TRBV28
J: TRBJ2-7
size: -
DNA: TGTGCCAGCAGTTCGCTGACAGGACCACCCTACGAGCAGTACTTC
CDR3: CASSSLTGPPYEQYF

D: TRBD2
V: TRBV4-3
J: TRBJ2-5
size: -
DNA: TGCGCCAGCAGCCAAGCTAGGGGACTAGCGGAACCGTACCAAGAGACCCAGTACTTC
CDR3: CASSQARGLAEPYQETQYF

D: TRBD1
V: TRBV5-1
J: TRBJ2-3
size: -
DNA: TGCGCCAGCAGCTACGGACAGGGGAGAGATACGCAGTATTTT
CDR3: CASSYGQGRDTQYF

D: TRBD1
V: TRBV4-2
J: TRBJ1-1
size: -
DNA: TGTGCCAGCAGCCAAGAGGGACAGTTGAACACTGAAGCTTTCTTT
CDR3: CASSQEGQLNTEAFF

D: TRBD2
V: TRBV29-1
J: TRBJ2-3
size: -
DNA: TGCAGCGCTTCACCGATAGCGGGAAAAGGTTCGCGCACAGATACGCAGTATTTT
CDR3: CSASPIAGKGSRTDTQYF

D: -
V: TRBV6-6
J: TRBJ1-1
size: -
DNA: TGTGCCAGCAGTTTCCAGGAATACACTGAAGCTTTCTTT
CDR3: CASSFQEYTEAFF

D: -
V: TRBV4-1
J: TRBJ1-4
size: -
DNA: TGCGCCAGCAGCCTCCAGCCCAAGGGGGAAATTAATGAAAAACTGTTTTTT
CDR3: CASSLQPKGEINEKLFF

D: -
V: TRBV14
J: TRBJ1-2
size: -
DNA: TGTGCCAGCAGCCAAAGTTATACAGGGCTTCCTCACCAGCCCTATGGCTACACCTTC
CDR3: CASSQSYTGLPHQPYGYTF